This TCR beta chain is drawn from a study of blood T cell repertoires in COVID-19. Looking at the study overall: The analysed material was cDNA or gDNA that came from T cells, B-cell-depleted T cells, or PBMCs.

Trimming took 2 bases from V and 5 from J; bases not matched to a gene: 4. Germline V lookup: CDR1 MNHNS, CDR2 SASEGT. CDR3 length equals 14 residues. Sequenced by immunoSEQ multiplex PCR; TCRdb stores in-frame clones only, minus some. The table has around 310,000 clones, 88% seen once. Either two negative PCRs, clearance, or symptom resolution qualified Cohort 3 donors as recovered. Sequences were obtained from PBMCs or T cells enriched from blood (not recorded which). The rearrangement joins TRBV6-1 to TRBJ2-7; 9 positions agree with TRBD1. This clonotype was sampled from a man younger than 45 who had recovered from COVID-19. CDR3 region: CASSERDRADEQYF. The CDR3 bases are TGTGCCAGCAGTGAAAGGGACAGGGCGGACGAGCAGTACTTC.